Listed below are T cell receptor beta chains from one sample, sequenced in a study of T cell responses to AZD1222 COVID-19 vaccine. The data were produced by immunoSEQ multiplex PCR, yet TCRdb's version contains in-frame clones alone and is incomplete. The sample carries roughly 160,000 clones, 85% to 95% recorded once. The sample was peripheral blood, taken on day 0 of AZD1222 vaccination. The receptors were gathered from an adult in good health. CDR3s include the opening cysteine and the closing phenylalanine or tryptophan. The order of the fields is clone size, D gene, V gene, J gene, CDR3 DNA, CDR3 protein. The D gene is left open where the match is weak. Size tells how often a clone was seen (once, few, many) or the class of an expanded clone, and some rows leave it out.

NA,NA,TRBV15,TRBJ1-1,TGTGCCACCAGCAGAGATCTGAACAGGCCTAACACTGAAGCTTTCTTT,CATSRDLNRPNTEAFF
NA,NA,TRBV4-1,TRBJ1-3,TGCGCCAGCAGTCAGGGCTCTGGAAACACCATATATTTT,CASSQGSGNTIYF
NA,NA,TRBV7-2,TRBJ2-7,TGTGCCAGCAGCTCGGAGTCAATCGGGCAGTACTTC,CASSSESIGQYF
NA,TRBD2,TRBV6-5,TRBJ2-1,TGTGCCAGCAGTTCTAGCGGGAGAGGATATGAGCAGTTCTTC,CASSSSGRGYEQFF
NA,NA,TRBV29-1,TRBJ2-2,TGCAGCGCTCCGGACGGTCCGAACACCGGGGAGCTGTTTTTT,CSAPDGPNTGELFF
NA,NA,TRBV28,TRBJ2-3,TGTGCCAGCAGTTTTAAAGGACTCGATGGCGGATACACAGATACGCAGTATTTT,CASSFKGLDGGYTDTQYF
NA,TRBD1,TRBV6-5,TRBJ2-7,TGTGCCAGCAGACCTGGACAGGGGGTCTCCTACGAGCAGTACTTC,CASRPGQGVSYEQYF
NA,TRBD2,TRBV28,TRBJ2-1,TGTGCCAGCAGTCAAAGCGGGAGAGGGGGCAATGAGCAGTTCTTC,CASSQSGRGGNEQFF
NA,TRBD1,TRBV18,TRBJ2-3,TGTGCCAGCTCACCACCCGGGACAGGGGGCTCAGATACGCAGTATTTT,CASSPPGTGGSDTQYF
NA,NA,TRBV5-1,TRBJ1-1,TGCGCCAGCAGCTTCGGGGGCAAGGTTGAAGCTTTCTTT,CASSFGGKVEAFF
NA,NA,TRBV21-1,TRBJ2-1,TGTGCCAGCAGCAAGCTAGCGACCCGAAACCATGAGCAGTTCTTC,CASSKLATRNHEQFF
NA,TRBD1,TRBV2,TRBJ1-2,TGTGCCAGCAGTTCTACCGGGACAGGCAGCTTCTATGGCTACACCTTC,CASSSTGTGSFYGYTF
once,NA,TRBV18,TRBJ1-1,TGTGCCAGCTCATCCCGGGCGAACACTGAAGCTTTCTTT,CASSSRANTEAFF
NA,NA,TRBV15,TRBJ1-2,TGTGCCACCAGCAGAGATCCGAAGTTCTCCTATGGCTACACCTTC,CATSRDPKFSYGYTF